This is a list of T cell receptor beta chains from one sample in a study of T-cell reconstitution after alpha-beta-depleted transplantation in children. One entry per CDR3 protein results from TCRdb running MiXCR on the PCR reads. The table has about 900,000 distinct CDR3 sequences, about 31% seen once. Source: PBMCs, mostly from graft donor cells, taken 360 days after TCRalphabeta/CD19-depleted stem cell transplant. The receptors come from a boy less than two years old who had a stem cell transplant for SCID, so the T cells may come from the graft donor. CDR3s include the opening cysteine and the closing phenylalanine or tryptophan. Each record gives: clone size, D gene, V gene, J gene, CDR3 DNA, CDR3 protein. A D gene is named only where the DNA matches it firmly. Only some rows state a clone size, as once, few, many or a class for expanded clones.

-,TRBD1,TRBV5-1,TRBJ2-3,TGCGCCAGCACGGGACAGTTTTCTAGCACAGATACGCAGTATTTT,CASTGQFSSTDTQYF
-,-,TRBV12-3/TRBV12-4,TRBJ2-5,TGTGCCAGCAGTCCCAACGGGGCTCAAGAGACCCAGTACTTC,CASSPNGAQETQYF
-,TRBD2,TRBV20-1,TRBJ2-1,TGCAGTGCCGCTATTGGCCCGGGGCGGGGGGCCAATGAGCAGTTCTTC,CSAAIGPGRGANEQFF
few,-,TRBV20-1,TRBJ1-2,TGCAGTGCCTCCCCGGGAATCTATGGCTACACCTTC,CSASPGIYGYTF
few,-,TRBV6-2/TRBV6-3,TRBJ1-5,TGTGCCAGCAGTTACTCGTCCGGGTTCGGCAATCAGCCCCAGCATTTT,CASSYSSGFGNQPQHF
-,-,TRBV5-1,TRBJ1-2,TGCGCCAGCAGCTCCGGTCCCACTGGCTACACCTTC,CASSSGPTGYTF
-,-,TRBV12-3/TRBV12-4,TRBJ1-1,TGTGCCACCAAATACGGGTCGGGGCACGGGGACACTGAAGCTTTCTTT,CATKYGSGHGDTEAFF
-,-,TRBV20-1,TRBJ1-5,TGCAGTGCTAGCAGCTCATGGGGGCTGAATCAGCCCCAGCATTTT,CSASSSWGLNQPQHF
-,TRBD1,TRBV20-1,TRBJ2-1,TGCAGTGCTAGACGACAGGGAGAATTCCATGAGCAGTTCTTC,CSARRQGEFHEQFF
-,-,TRBV20-1,TRBJ2-1,TGCAGTGCTAGAGAATACAATGAGCAGTTCTTC,CSAREYNEQFF
-,-,TRBV20-1,TRBJ1-2,TGCAGTGCTAGAGATGGTGAGACAGCTTTCTATGGCTACACCTTC,CSARDGETAFYGYTF
few,TRBD1,TRBV5-1,TRBJ1-1,TGCGCCAGCAGCATGCAGGGGGCCTTGAACACTGAAGCTTTCTTT,CASSMQGALNTEAFF
-,-,TRBV2,TRBJ2-1,TGTGCCAGCAGACTACAGGGAAAGGTTTCTGAGCAGTTCTTC,CASRLQGKVSEQFF
few,TRBD1,TRBV18,TRBJ1-5,TGTGCCAGCTCACCAGACAGGGCGAGTAGCAATCAGCCCCAGCATTTT,CASSPDRASSNQPQHF
-,-,TRBV12-3/TRBV12-4,TRBJ2-5,TGTGCCAGCAGTCCCAGGGGTGTTGGGGAGACCCAGTACTTC,CASSPRGVGETQYF
-,-,TRBV9,TRBJ2-1,TGTGCCAGCAGCGCCCTGGCCTCCTACAATGAGCAGTTCTTC,CASSALASYNEQFF
few,-,TRBV18,TRBJ2-7,TGTGCCAGCTCACCACCGGGCAAATCTCGGCAGTACTTC,CASSPPGKSRQYF
-,TRBD1,TRBV15,TRBJ1-4,TGTGCCACCAGCAGAGAGAGTTCAGGGGGCGAAAAACTGTTTTTT,CATSRESSGGEKLFF
-,TRBD2,TRBV18,TRBJ2-7,TGTGCCAGCTCACCACCGCATCTAGCGGGGGGTTACGAGCAGTACTTC,CASSPPHLAGGYEQYF
many,-,TRBV20-1,TRBJ2-3,TGCAGTGCTAGAGATCAGGCGAGGACAGATACGCAGTATTTT,CSARDQARTDTQYF
few,TRBD1,TRBV12-3/TRBV12-4,TRBJ2-7,TGTGCCAGCAGCCTATGGGACAGTTTCGAGCAGTACTTC,CASSLWDSFEQYF
few,-,TRBV2,TRBJ2-7,TGTGCCAGCACACAACAGGAGTACGAGCAGTACTTC,CASTQQEYEQYF
few,-,TRBV5-5,TRBJ2-2,TGTGCCAGCAGCTTGGATATCCGGGAGCTGTTTTTT,CASSLDIRELFF
few,-,TRBV4-1,TRBJ1-2,TGCGCCAGCAGCCAAGAGGACATTAACTATGGCTACACCTTC,CASSQEDINYGYTF
-,-,TRBV15,TRBJ2-3,TGTGCCACCAGCAGGCCCCCCTCTAGCGCCTCGGATACGCAGTATTTT,CATSRPPSSASDTQYF
-,TRBD1,TRBV28,TRBJ1-4,TGTGCCACCTCAGGGGGGTTAAGGGGAGAAAAACTGTTTTTT,CATSGGLRGEKLFF
-,TRBD1,TRBV20-1,TRBJ1-1,TGCAGTGCTCGACAGGGGATGGCTGAAGCTTTCTTT,CSARQGMAEAFF
few,TRBD2,TRBV20-1,TRBJ2-3,TGCAGTGCTAGAGGCCTAGCGGGGGCCTACACAGATACGCAGTATTTT,CSARGLAGAYTDTQYF
few,TRBD1,TRBV6-1,TRBJ1-3,TGTGCCAGCAGCCGCGGGACAGGTGGAAACACCATATATTTT,CASSRGTGGNTIYF
few,-,TRBV7-9,TRBJ1-4,TGTGCCAGCAGCTTAGGTCTGATTAGGGAAAAACTGTTTTTT,CASSLGLIREKLFF
few,-,TRBV9,TRBJ2-1,TGTGCCAGCAGCTCCGGGGGGCCCTTGGGTGAGCAGTTCTTC,CASSSGGPLGEQFF
few,TRBD1,TRBV4-1,TRBJ2-5,TGCGCCAGCAGACAGGGGGCGGTGGAGACCCAGTACTTC,CASRQGAVETQYF
-,-,TRBV19,TRBJ2-7,TGTGCCAGTAGTCTGTCTAGCGAGTCCTACGAGCAGTACTTC,CASSLSSESYEQYF
few,-,TRBV6-5,TRBJ2-7,TGTGCCAGCAGTTACTCGCCGGGCTGGGAGCAGTACTTC,CASSYSPGWEQYF
-,-,TRBV19,TRBJ1-1,TGTGCCAGTAGTCCCTGGCGGGGACGGGACACTGAAGCTTTCTTT,CASSPWRGRDTEAFF
-,-,TRBV7-9,TRBJ2-7,TGTGCCAGCAGGGCTTACAGGGACGAGCAGTACTTC,CASRAYRDEQYF
-,-,TRBV4-1,TRBJ2-2,TGCGCCAGCAGCCAACCCCATGGCAGGGGACTTACCGGGGAGCTGTTTTTT,CASSQPHGRGLTGELFF
few,TRBD2,TRBV9,TRBJ2-1,TGTGCCAGCAGCCCCCCAGCGGGGGCGGCCTACAATGAGCAGTTCTTC,CASSPPAGAAYNEQFF
-,-,TRBV20-1,TRBJ1-2,TGCAGTGCGACGACAGTCCATGGCTACACCTTC,CSATTVHGYTF
-,-,TRBV9,TRBJ2-7,TGTGCCAGCAGCCCTCATGGGGGTCCCGCCTACGAGCAGTACTTC,CASSPHGGPAYEQYF